These 3 T cell receptor beta chains originate from one sample sequenced in a study of shared clonotypes between healthy human individuals. Using immunoSEQ multiplex PCR, the repertoire was profiled, and TCRdb retains in-frame clones only, with some absent. The sample lists more than 900,000 clones; around 78% were seen once. Specimen: memory CD4+ T cells from PBMCs. Subset reported: CD45RA-negative fraction. The receptors originated from a man aged 18 to 29 in good health. Some clones in this sample may be carry-over from other donors' samples.

The chain combines TRBV28 with TRBJ2-1; the D gene is possibly TRBD2 (6 bases). Trimming cost V 5 bases and J 9 bases, with 20 bases left between them. Germline lookup yields CDR1 MDHEN and CDR2 SYDVKM. The CDR3 length is 15 residues. CDR3 sequence reads: CASSRLEGRVGEQFF. The CDR3 coding sequence is TGTGCCAGCAGTCGACTGGAGGGCCGGGTTGGTGAGCAGTTCTTC.

The chain uses TRBV6-5 and TRBJ1-2; the D is unclear. This CDR3 has 12 amino acids. CDR1 and CDR2 (germline): MNHEY, SVGAGI. V lost 11 bases to trimming and J lost 8 bases, with 18 bases between them. The CDR3 region has the DNA TGTGCCGCCCTCGGTCCCTATGAAGGCTACACCTTC. This translates into CAALGPYEGYTF.

In regard to this clone: The same CDR3 also results from other DNA sequences found in this sample. This chain uses TRBV20-1 with TRBJ2-2; no reliable D call. The germline V gene has CDR1 DFQATT and CDR2 SNEGSKA (reference sequence). The germline V and J ends were trimmed by 3 bases and 5 bases, with 4 bases remaining between them. This CDR3 is built from 11 residues. The CDR3 DNA reads TGCAGTGCTAGCCGGACCGGGGAGCTGTTTTTT. It encodes CSASRTGELFF.